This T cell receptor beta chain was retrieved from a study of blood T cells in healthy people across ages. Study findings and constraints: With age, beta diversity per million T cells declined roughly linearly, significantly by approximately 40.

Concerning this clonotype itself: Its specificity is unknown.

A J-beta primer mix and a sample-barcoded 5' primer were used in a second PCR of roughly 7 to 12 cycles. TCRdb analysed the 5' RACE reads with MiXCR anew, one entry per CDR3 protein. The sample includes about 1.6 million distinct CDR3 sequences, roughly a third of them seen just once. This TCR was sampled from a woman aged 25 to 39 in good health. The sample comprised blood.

CDR3 sequence: CASSPRSGRYYEQYF. In DNA form, the CDR3 reads TGTGCCAGCAGCCCCAGGAGTGGGCGTTACTACGAGCAGTACTTC. J is TRBJ2-7 and V is TRBV7-9; D is unresolved. This CDR3 region has 15 residues. Looked up from germline, CDR1 is SEHNR and CDR2 is FQNEAQ (reference sequence). Trimming removed 5 bases from V and 3 bases from J, with 17 bases in between.